This T cell receptor (beta chain) was identified during a study of graft-versus-host responses after intestinal transplantation. The starting material, graft tissue, was processed to release intraepithelial and lamina propria lymphocytes. In germline, CDR1 is SEHNR, CDR2 FQNEAQ (reference sequence). This CDR3 spans 13 amino acids. The V gene lost 4 bases and the J gene lost 4 bases, with 8 bases spanning the gap. Produced via immunoSEQ multiplex PCR; TCRdb's table is partial and in-frame only. The table lists 15,000 to 20,000 clones, 75% to 90% of them singletons. This TCR came from a human patient who received an intestinal transplant, so some T cells may come from the graft donor. This sequence joins TRBV7-9 and TRBJ1-5; no reliable D call. The input for sequencing was ileum tissue, taken approximately 110 days after intestinal transplant. The CDR3 bases are TGTGCCAGCAGCTCCGGACCGAATCAGCCCCAGCATTTT. Its protein product is CASSSGPNQPQHF.